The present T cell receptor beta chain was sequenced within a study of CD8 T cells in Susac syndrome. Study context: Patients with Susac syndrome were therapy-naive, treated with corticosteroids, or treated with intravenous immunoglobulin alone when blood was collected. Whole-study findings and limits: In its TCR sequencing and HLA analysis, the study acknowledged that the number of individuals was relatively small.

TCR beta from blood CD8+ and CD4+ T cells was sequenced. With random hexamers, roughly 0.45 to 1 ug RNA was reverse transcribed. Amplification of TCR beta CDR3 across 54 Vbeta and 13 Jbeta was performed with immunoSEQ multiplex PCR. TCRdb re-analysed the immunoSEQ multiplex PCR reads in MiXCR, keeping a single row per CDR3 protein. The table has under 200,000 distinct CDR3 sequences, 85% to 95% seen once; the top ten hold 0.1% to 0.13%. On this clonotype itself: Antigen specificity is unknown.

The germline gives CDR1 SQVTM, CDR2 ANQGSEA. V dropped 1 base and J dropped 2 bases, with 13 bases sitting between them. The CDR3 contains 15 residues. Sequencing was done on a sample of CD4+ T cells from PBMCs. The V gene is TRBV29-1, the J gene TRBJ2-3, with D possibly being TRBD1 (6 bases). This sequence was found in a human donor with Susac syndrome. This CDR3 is CSVEVSGEITDTQYF. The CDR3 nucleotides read TGCAGCGTTGAAGTCTCAGGGGAGATCACAGATACGCAGTATTTT.